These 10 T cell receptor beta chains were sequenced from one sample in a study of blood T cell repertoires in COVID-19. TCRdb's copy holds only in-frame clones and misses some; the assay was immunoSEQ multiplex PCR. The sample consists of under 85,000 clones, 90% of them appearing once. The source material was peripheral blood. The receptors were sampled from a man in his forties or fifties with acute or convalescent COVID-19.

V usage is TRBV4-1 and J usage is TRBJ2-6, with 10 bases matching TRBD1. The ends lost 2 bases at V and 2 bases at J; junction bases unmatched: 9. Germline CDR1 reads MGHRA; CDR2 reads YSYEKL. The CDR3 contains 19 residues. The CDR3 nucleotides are TGCGCCAGCAGCCAACAAGCCGCCGGGACAGGGGCTGGGGCCAACGTCCTGACTTTC. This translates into CASSQQAAGTGAGANVLTF.

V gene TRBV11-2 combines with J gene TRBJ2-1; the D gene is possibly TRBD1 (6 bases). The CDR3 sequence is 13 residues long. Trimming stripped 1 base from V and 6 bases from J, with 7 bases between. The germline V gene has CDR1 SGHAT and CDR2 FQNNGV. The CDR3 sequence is CASSLVRGNEQFF. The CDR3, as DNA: TGTGCCAGCAGCTTAGTCAGGGGCAATGAGCAGTTCTTC.

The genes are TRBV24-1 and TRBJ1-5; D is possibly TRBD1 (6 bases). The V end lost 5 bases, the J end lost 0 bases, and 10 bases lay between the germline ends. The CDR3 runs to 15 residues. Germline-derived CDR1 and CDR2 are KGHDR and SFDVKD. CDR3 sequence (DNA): TGTGCCACCAGTGGCCAGGGGTATAGCAATCAGCCCCAGCATTTT. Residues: CATSGQGYSNQPQHF.

In nucleotides, the CDR3 is TGTGCCAGCAGCTTCGGCCGGACAGGGAAGGACTATGGCTACACCTTC. Translated, it gives CASSFGRTGKDYGYTF. This chain links TRBV7-2 with TRBJ1-2, with 8 bases matching TRBD1. V shed 3 bases and J 3 bases; nucleotides not matched to a gene: 9. From germline, CDR1 is SGHTA and CDR2 FQGNSA. The CDR3 is made up of 16 amino acids.

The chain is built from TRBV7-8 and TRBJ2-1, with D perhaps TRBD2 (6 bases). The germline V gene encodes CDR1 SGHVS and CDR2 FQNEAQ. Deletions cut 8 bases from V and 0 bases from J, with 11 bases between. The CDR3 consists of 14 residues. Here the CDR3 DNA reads TGTGCCAGCCTGGCGGGGAGCTCCTACAATGAGCAGTTCTTC. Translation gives CASLAGSSYNEQFF.

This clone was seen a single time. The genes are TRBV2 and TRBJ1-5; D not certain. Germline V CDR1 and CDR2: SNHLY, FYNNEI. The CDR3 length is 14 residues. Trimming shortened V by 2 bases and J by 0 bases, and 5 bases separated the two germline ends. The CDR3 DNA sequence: TGTGCCAGCAGTGAACAGGTTAGCAATCAGCCCCAGCATTTT. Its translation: CASSEQVSNQPQHF.

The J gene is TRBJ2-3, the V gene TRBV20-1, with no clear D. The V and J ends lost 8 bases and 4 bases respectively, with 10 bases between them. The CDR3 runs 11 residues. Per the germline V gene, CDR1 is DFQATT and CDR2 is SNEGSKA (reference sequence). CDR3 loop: CSLQAADTQYF. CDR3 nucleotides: TGCAGTCTTCAGGCCGCAGATACGCAGTATTTT.

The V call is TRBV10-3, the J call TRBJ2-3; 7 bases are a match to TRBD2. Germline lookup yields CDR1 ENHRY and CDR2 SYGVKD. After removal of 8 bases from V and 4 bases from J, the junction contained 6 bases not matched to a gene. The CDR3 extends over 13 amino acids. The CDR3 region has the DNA TGTGCCATCGGGGCGGGAGCGGCAGATACGCAGTATTTT. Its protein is CAIGAGAADTQYF.

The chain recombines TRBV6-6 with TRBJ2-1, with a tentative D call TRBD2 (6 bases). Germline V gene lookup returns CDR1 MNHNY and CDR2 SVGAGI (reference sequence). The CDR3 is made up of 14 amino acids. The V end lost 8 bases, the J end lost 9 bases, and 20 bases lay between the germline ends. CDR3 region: CASQGTLLHSEQFF. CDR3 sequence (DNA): TGTGCCAGCCAAGGGACTCTCCTGCACAGTGAGCAGTTCTTC.

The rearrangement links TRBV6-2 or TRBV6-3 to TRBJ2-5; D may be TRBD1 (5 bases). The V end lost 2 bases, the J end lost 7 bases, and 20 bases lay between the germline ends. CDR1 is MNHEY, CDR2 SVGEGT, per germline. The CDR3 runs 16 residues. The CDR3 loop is CASSYDIGFRGSTQYF. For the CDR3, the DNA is TGTGCCAGCAGTTACGATATAGGATTTAGGGGCTCGACCCAGTACTTC.